This T cell receptor (beta chain) was obtained from a study of blood T cell repertoires in COVID-19. Repertoires were generated with immunoSEQ multiplex PCR, while TCRdb's copy carries only in-frame clones and drops some. This sample carries some 67,000 clones, about nine tenths of them seen once, and the ten largest clones take just over 5%. The CDR3 length is 12 residues. The germline V gene encodes CDR1 MDHEN and CDR2 SYDVKM. V lost 8 bases and J 3 bases, leaving 11 bases between the germline ends. The receptor was isolated from a woman younger than 35 with acute or convalescent COVID-19. This rearrangement joins TRBV28 to TRBJ2-7; possibly TRBD2 for D (6 bases). Sample: peripheral blood. CDR3 DNA sequence: TGTGCCAGCGCGGGACCGCACTACGAGCAGTACTTC. It translates to CASAGPHYEQYF.